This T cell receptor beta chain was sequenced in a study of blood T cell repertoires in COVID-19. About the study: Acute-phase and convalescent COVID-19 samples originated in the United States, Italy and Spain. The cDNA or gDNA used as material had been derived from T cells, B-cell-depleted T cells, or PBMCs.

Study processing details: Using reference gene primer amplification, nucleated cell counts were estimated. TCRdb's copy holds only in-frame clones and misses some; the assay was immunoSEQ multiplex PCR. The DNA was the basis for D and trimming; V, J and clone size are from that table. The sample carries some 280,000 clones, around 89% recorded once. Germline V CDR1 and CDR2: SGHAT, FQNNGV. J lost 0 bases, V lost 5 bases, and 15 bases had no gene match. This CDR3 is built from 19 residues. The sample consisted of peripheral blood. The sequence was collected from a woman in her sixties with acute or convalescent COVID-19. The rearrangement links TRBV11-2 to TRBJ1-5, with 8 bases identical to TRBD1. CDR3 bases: TGTGCCAGCAGCCGTCGAGGGACAGGATTCTTTGATAGCAATCAGCCCCAGCATTTT. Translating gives CASSRRGTGFFDSNQPQHF.